This T cell receptor (beta chain) was retrieved from a study of metastatic and nonmetastatic thyroid tumors. Study-wide points: Benign nodules were reported to have significantly lower TCR beta diversity than malignant thyroid tumors, in blood and tumor.

This clone was found many times. Antigen specificity is unknown. Each patient went into thyroid surgery without having received any treatment. TCRdb re-called clones via MiXCR from the PCR reads. The sample holds 70,000 or so clones, 12% to 15% seen once. The CDR3 runs 15 residues. Germline CDR1 MNHNS, CDR2 SASEGT. V shed 7 bases, J shed 6 bases, and the junction held 14 bases outside the gene matches. The origin of this receptor is a male donor with papillary thyroid cancer or a benign thyroid nodule (not recorded which). Some clones in this sample may be carry-over from other donors' samples. The sample was blood. V is TRBV6-1 and J is TRBJ1-1; 7 bases agree with TRBD1. This chain's CDR3 is CASTQGPVGTAEAFF. In DNA form, the CDR3 reads TGTGCCAGCACCCAAGGGCCCGTCGGGACAGCTGAAGCTTTCTTT.